Listed below are T cell receptor beta chains from one sample, sequenced in a study of liver allograft versus peripheral blood T cells. TCRdb processed the reads anew with MiXCR; each CDR3 protein has one entry. The table has roughly 2,000 distinct CDR3 sequences, more than 15% seen once; the top ten hold around two thirds. These receptors were taken from a human patient who had a liver transplant. The T cells may partly be graft donor cells. Both conserved end residues are trimmed from each CDR3. Each record gives: J gene, CDR3 length, V gene, CDR3 protein.

TRBJ1-2 13 TRBV3-1 ASSQALVAFGGYT
TRBJ1-1 21 TRBV6-5 ASRVDSPIADSLSLSMNTEAF
TRBJ2-7 13 TRBV27 ASSSGQGATYEQY
TRBJ2-3 12 TRBV7-9 ASSLDLARDTQY
TRBJ1-2 8 TRBV20-1 SATNFGYT
TRBJ1-2 14 TRBV19 ASSLGQVAGVDGYT
TRBJ1-2 12 TRBV11-2 ASSLDGTHYGYT
TRBJ2-6 12 TRBV29-1 SVAAGGYANVLT
TRBJ2-3 14 TRBV2 ASSTGTSLSTDTQY
TRBJ2-7 14 TRBV10-2 ASSDELAGGPYEQY
TRBJ1-2 13 TRBV29-1 SVEVTGGPNYGYT
TRBJ1-4 14 TRBV10-2 ASSEGAKGTNEKLF
TRBJ2-7 11 TRBV15 ATSEGEGYEQY
TRBJ1-5 12 TRBV27 ASSFVGGGQPQH
TRBJ2-7 14 TRBV18 ASSPPNSPFPYEQY
TRBJ1-1 10 TRBV19 ASSGPTAEAF
TRBJ2-5 13 TRBV30 AHVDGTGGGETQY
TRBJ2-3 13 TRBV6-5 ASSYGLAGGDTQY
TRBJ1-2 13 TRBV28 ASSSRTGGDYGYT
TRBJ1-6 10 TRBV6-5 ASSFGHSPLH
TRBJ1-5 10 TRBV5-4 ASSLPIQPQH
TRBJ2-7 13 TRBV6-6 ASSYSVAGKAEQY